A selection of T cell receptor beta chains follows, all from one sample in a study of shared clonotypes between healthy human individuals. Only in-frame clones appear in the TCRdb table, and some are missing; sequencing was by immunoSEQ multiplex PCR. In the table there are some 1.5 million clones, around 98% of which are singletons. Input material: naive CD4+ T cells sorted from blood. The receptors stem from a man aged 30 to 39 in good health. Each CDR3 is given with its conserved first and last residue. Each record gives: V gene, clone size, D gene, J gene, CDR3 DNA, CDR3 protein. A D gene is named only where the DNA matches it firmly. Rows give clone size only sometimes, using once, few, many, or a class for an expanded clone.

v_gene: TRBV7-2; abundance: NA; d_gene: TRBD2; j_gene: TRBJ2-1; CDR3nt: TGTGCCAGCAGCCGCGAACTAGCGGATAGTGAGCAGTTCTTC; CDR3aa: CASSRELADSEQFF
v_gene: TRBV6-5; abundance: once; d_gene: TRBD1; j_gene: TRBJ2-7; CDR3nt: TGTGCCAGCAGTTTTGGACAGGGCGAGCAGTACTTC; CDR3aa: CASSFGQGEQYF
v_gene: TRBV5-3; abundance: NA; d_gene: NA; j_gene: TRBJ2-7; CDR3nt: TGTGCCAGAAGCTTGTTGTCCGGAACCTACGAGCAGTACTTC; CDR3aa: CARSLLSGTYEQYF
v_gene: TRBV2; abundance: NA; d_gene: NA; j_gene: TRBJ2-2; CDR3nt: TGTGCCAGCAGTGGAGGTGTCACCGGGGAGCTGTTTTTT; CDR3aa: CASSGGVTGELFF
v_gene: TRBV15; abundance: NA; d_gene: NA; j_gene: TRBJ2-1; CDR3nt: TGTGCCACCAGTATGTCCTCCTACAATGAGCAGTTCTTC; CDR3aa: CATSMSSYNEQFF
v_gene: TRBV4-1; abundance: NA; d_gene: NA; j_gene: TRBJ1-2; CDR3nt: TGCGCCAGCAGCCAGACACAGGGTTCGGGTGGCTACACCTTC; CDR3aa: CASSQTQGSGGYTF
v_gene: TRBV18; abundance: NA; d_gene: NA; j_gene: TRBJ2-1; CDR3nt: TGTGCCAGCTCACCAGGGCGACTCTCCTACAATGAGCAGTTCTTC; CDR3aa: CASSPGRLSYNEQFF
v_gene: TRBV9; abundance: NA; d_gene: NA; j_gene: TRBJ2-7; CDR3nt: TGTGCCAGCAGCGTGGCGGGACCCGGGGAGCAGTACTTC; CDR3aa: CASSVAGPGEQYF
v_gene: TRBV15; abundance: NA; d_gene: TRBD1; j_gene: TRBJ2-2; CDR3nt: TGTGCCACCAGAGTCAGGGGGACCGGGGAGCTGTTTTTT; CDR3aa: CATRVRGTGELFF
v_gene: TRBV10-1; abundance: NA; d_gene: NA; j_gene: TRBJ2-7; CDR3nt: TGCGCCAGCAGCCGGGACACGTCCTACGAGCAGTACTTC; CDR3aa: CASSRDTSYEQYF
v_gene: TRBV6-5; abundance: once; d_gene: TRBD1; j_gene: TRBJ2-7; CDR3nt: TGTGCCATCGGTGGACAGGGGAGCGAGCAGTACTTC; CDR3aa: CAIGGQGSEQYF
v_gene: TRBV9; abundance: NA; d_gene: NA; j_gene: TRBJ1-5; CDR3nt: TGTGCCAGCAGCCCCCGTGGGGAGTGGGGTCAGCCCCAGCATTTT; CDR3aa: CASSPRGEWGQPQHF
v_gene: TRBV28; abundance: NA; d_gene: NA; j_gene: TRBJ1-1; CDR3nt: TGTGCCAGCAGTTTCCTGGTCTCTGAAGCTTTCTTT; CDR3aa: CASSFLVSEAFF
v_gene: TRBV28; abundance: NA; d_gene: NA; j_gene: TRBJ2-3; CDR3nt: TGTGCCAGCAGCTTACAGGGAAGCACAGATACGCAGTATTTT; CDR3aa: CASSLQGSTDTQYF
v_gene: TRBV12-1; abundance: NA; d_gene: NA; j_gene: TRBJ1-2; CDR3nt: TGTGCCAGCAGCTCCCCCGGCCGAACCACCTTC; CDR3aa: CASSSPGRTTF
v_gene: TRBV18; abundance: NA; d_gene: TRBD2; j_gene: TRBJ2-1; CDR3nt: TGTGCCAGCTCACCCGCTAGCGGGAGACAATACAATGAGCAGTTCTTC; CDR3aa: CASSPASGRQYNEQFF
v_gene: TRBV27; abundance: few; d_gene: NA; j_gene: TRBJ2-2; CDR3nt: TGTGCCACCAGGGTTTCCGGGGAGCTGTTTTTT; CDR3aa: CATRVSGELFF
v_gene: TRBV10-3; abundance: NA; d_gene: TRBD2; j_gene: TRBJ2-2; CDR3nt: TGTGCCATCAGTGGTACTAGCGGGAGGTCGGTCACCGGGGAGCTGTTTTTT; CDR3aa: CAISGTSGRSVTGELFF
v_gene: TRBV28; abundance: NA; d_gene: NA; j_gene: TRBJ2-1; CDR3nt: TGTGCCAGCAGTTTATCCAGGGGCCTGTCCTACAATGAGCAGTTCTTC; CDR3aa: CASSLSRGLSYNEQFF
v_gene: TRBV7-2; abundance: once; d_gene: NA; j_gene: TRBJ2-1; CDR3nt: TGTGCCAGCAGCTTATTAGGCGGGACTGGTGAGCAGTTCTTC; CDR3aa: CASSLLGGTGEQFF
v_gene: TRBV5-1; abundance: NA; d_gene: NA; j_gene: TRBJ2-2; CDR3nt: TGCGCCAGCAGCTTGGGTTTTGGGGGCGCCGCCGGGGAGCTGTTTTTT; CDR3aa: CASSLGFGGAAGELFF
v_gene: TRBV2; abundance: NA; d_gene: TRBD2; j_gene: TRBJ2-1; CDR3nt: TGTGCCAGCAGGTTTAGTAGTGGGGGGGGCAATGAGCAGTTCTTC; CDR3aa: CASRFSSGGGNEQFF
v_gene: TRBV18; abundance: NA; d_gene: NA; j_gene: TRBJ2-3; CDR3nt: TGTGCCAGCTCACTCAAGCACGAGGGGGTTACGCAGTATTTT; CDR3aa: CASSLKHEGVTQYF
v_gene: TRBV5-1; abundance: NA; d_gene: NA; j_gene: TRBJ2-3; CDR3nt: TGCGCCAGCAGCTTAGGGCGAGGGGTGGTTGTTACGCAGTATTTT; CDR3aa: CASSLGRGVVVTQYF
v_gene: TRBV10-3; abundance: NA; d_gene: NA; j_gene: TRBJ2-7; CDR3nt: TGTGCCATCGGAAAGACAGCTAACTACGAGCAGTACTTC; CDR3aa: CAIGKTANYEQYF
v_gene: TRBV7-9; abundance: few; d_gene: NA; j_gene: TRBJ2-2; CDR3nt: TGTGCCAGCCGGGTCACCGGGGAGCTGTTTTTT; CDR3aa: CASRVTGELFF
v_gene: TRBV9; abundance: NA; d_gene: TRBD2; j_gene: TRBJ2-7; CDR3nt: TGTGCCAGCAGCACGACCGGGACTAGCGGGAGTTGGGGTACCGAGCAGTACTTC; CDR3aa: CASSTTGTSGSWGTEQYF
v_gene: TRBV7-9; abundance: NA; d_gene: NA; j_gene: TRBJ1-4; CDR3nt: TGTGCCAGCAGCCCGGCGGACAGTTCTAATGAAAAACTGTTTTTT; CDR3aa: CASSPADSSNEKLFF
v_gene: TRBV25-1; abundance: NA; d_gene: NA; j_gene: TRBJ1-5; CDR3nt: TGTGCCAGAAGGTTGGGGGGGCGTAAAAATCAGCCCCAGCATTTT; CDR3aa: CARRLGGRKNQPQHF
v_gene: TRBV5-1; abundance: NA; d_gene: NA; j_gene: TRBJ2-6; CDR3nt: TGCGCCAGCAGCTTGGTATCATCTGGGGCCAACGTCCTGACTTTC; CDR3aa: CASSLVSSGANVLTF
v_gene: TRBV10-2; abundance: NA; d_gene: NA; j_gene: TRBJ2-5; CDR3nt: TGCGCCAGCAGTGACAGGGGGGACCAGTACTTC; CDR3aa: CASSDRGDQYF
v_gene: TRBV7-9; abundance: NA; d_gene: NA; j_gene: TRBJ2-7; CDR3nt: TGTGCCAGCAGCTCCGCCGGGACCCTGGGGGAGCAGTACTTC; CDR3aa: CASSSAGTLGEQYF
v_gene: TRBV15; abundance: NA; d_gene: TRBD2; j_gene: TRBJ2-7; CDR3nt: TGTGCCACCAGCAGGGACGTCAGCGGGAGCTACGAGCAGTACTTC; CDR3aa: CATSRDVSGSYEQYF
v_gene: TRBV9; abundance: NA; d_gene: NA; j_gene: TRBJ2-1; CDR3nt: TGTGCCAGCAGCGCGGAGGGGGCTGAGTACAATGAGCAGTTCTTC; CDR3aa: CASSAEGAEYNEQFF
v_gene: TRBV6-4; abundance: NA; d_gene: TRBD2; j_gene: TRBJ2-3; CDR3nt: TGTGCCAGCAGACAACGAGCCGGGCTAGCGGGAGGCACAGATACGCAGTATTTT; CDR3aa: CASRQRAGLAGGTDTQYF
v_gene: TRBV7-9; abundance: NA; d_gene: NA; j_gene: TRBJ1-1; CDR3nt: TGTGCCAGCAGCGCATCCGGAGGGGGCACTGAAGCTTTCTTT; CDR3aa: CASSASGGGTEAFF
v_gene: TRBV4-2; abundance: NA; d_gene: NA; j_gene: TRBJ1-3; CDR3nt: TGTGCCAGCACCGATACGGGAAACACCATATATTTT; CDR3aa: CASTDTGNTIYF